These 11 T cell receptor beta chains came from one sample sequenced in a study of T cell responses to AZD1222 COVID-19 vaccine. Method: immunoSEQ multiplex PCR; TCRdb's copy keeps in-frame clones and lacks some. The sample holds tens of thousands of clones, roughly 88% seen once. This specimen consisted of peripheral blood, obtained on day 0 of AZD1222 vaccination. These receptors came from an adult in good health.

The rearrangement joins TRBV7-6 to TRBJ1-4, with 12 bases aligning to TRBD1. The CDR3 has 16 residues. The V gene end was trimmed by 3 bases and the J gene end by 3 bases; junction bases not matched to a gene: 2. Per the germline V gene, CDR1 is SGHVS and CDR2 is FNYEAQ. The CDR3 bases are TGTGCCAGCAGCTTGGGACAGGGGGCATCTAATGAAAAACTGTTTTTT. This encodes CASSLGQGASNEKLFF.

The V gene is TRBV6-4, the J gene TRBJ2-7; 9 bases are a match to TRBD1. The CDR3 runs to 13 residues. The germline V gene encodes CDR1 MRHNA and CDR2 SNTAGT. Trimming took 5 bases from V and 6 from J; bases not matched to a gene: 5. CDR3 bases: TGTGCCAGCAGTCCAAACAGGGGGCGCGAGCAGTACTTC. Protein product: CASSPNRGREQYF.

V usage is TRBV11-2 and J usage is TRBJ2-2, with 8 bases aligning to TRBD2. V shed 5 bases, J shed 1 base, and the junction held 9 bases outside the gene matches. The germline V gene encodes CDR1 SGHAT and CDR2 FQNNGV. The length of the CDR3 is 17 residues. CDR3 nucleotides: TGTGCCAGCAGCACCATGGGCGGGGGGATGAACACCGGGGAGCTGTTTTTT. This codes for CASSTMGGGMNTGELFF.

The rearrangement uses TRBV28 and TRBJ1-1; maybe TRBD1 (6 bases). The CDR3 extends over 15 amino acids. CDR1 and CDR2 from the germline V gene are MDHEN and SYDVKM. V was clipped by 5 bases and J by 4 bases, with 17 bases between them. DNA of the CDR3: TGTGCCAGCAGTGCCACACAGGGATGGGGCACTGAAGCTTTCTTT. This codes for CASSATQGWGTEAFF.

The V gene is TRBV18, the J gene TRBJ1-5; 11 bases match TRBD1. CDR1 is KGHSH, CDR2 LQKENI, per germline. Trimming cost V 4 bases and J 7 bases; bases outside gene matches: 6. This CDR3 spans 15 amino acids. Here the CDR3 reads CASSHGTGGEQPQHF. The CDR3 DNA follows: TGTGCCAGCTCACACGGGACAGGGGGTGAGCAGCCCCAGCATTTT. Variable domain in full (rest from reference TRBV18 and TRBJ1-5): NAGVMQNPRHLVRRRGQEARLRCSPMKGHSHVYWYRQLPEEGLKFMVYLQKENIIDESGMPKERFSAEFPKEGPSILRIQQVVRGDSAAYFCASSHGTGGEQPQHFGDGTRLSIL.

DNA of the CDR3: TGTGCCAGCAGAAGACAGACCAGCTCCTACAATGAGCAGTTCTTC. Residues: CASRRQTSSYNEQFF. This chain connects TRBV6-5 to TRBJ2-1, with TRBD1 as a possible D gene (5 bases). The V and J ends lost 6 bases and 0 bases respectively, with 12 bases between them. The germline V gene encodes CDR1 MNHEY and CDR2 SVGAGI. This CDR3 region has 15 residues.

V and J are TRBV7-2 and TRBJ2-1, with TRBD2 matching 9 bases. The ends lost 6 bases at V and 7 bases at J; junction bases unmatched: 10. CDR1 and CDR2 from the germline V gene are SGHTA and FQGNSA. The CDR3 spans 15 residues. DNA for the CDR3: TGTGCCAGCAGGGTCACGGCTAGCGGGATTAATGAGCAGTTCTTC. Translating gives CASRVTASGINEQFF.

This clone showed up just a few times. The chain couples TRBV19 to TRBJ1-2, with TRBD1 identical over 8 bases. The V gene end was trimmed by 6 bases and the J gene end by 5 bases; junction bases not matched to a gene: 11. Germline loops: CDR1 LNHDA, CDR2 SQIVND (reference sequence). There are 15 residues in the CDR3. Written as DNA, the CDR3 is TGTGCCAGTAGCAACGACAGGGGTCGTCCGTATGGCTACACCTTC. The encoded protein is CASSNDRGRPYGYTF.

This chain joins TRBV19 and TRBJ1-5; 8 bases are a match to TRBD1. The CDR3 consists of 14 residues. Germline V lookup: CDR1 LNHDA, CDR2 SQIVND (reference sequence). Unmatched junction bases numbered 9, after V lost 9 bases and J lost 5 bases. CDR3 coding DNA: TGTGCCAGCCAACTCAGGGGGCGGGATCAGCCCCAGCATTTT. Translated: CASQLRGRDQPQHF.

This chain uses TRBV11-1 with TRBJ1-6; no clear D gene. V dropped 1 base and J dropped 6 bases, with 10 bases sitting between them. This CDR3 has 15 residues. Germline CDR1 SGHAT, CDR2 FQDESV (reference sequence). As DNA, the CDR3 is TGTGCCAGCAGCTTAGAGGCGCACCGTAATTCACCCCTCCACTTT. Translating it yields CASSLEAHRNSPLHF.

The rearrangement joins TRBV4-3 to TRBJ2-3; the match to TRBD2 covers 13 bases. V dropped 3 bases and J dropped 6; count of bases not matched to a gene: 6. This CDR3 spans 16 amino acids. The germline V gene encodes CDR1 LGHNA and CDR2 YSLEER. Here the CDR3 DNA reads TGCGCCAGCAGCCAGACTAGCGGGGGGCGCCGGGATACGCAGTATTTT. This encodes CASSQTSGGRRDTQYF.